This T cell receptor beta chain derives from a study of blood T cells in healthy people across ages. General observations from the study: CMV status of donors was not determined, possibly confounding expanded clonotype changes. Compared with aged donors, long-lived donors showed fewer expanded clones, suggesting selection. Per-million-T-cell TCR beta diversity fell roughly linearly with age.

The CDR3 is 15 residues long. Germline lookup yields CDR1 SGHRS and CDR2 YFSETQ. V shed 4 bases and J shed 4 bases, with 15 bases lying between them. Together with a sample-barcoded 5' primer, a J-beta primer mix was included in a second PCR lasting about 7 to 11 cycles. TCRdb itself ran the 5' RACE reads through MiXCR, one entry per CDR3 protein. The table has about 1,600,000 distinct CDR3 sequences, roughly 40% seen once. This clonotype has a handful of counts. What it binds is unknown. This chain connects TRBV5-1 to TRBJ2-1; D is ambiguous. Sequences were obtained from blood. The receptor's source is a woman aged 18-30 years in good health. The CDR3 nucleotides read TGCGCCAGCAGCCCCGGAGACCTCGGGTACAATGAGCAGTTCTTC. Protein: CASSPGDLGYNEQFF. Supplemented by reference TRBV5-1 and TRBJ2-1, the full variable domain reads KAGVTQTPRYLIKTRGQQVTLSCSPISGHRSVSWYQQTPGQGLQFLFEYFSETQRNKGNFPGRFSGRQFSNSRSEMNVSTLELGDSALYLCASSPGDLGYNEQFFGPGTRLTVL.